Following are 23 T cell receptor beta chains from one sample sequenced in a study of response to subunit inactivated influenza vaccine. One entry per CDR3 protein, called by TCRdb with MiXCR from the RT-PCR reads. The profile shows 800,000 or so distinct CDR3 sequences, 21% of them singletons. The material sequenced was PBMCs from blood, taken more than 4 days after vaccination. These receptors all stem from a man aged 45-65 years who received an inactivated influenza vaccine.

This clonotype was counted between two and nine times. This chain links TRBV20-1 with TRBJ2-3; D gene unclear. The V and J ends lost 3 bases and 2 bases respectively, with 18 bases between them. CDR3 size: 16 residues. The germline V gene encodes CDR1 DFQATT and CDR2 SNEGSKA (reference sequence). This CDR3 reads CSASVMGNSPTDTQYF. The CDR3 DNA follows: TGCAGTGCTAGTGTTATGGGGAATTCCCCCACAGATACGCAGTATTTT.

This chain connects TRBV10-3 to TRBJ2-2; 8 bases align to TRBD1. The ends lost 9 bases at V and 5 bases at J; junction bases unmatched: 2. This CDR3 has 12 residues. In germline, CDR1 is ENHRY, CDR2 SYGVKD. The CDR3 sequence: CAITGGTGELFF. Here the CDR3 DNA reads TGTGCCATTACAGGGGGGACCGGGGAGCTGTTTTTT.

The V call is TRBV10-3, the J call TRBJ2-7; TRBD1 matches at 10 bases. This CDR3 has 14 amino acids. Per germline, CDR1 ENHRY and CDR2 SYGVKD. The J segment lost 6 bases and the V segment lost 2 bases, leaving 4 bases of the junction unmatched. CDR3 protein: CAISEGTGDSEQYF. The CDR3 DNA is TGTGCCATCAGTGAGGGGACAGGGGATAGCGAGCAGTACTTC.

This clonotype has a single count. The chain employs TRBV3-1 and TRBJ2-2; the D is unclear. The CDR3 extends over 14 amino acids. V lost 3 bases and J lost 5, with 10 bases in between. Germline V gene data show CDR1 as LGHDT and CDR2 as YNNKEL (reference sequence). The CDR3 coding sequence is TGTGCCAGCAGCCACTACGGACCAACCGGGGAGCTGTTTTTT. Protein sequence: CASSHYGPTGELFF.

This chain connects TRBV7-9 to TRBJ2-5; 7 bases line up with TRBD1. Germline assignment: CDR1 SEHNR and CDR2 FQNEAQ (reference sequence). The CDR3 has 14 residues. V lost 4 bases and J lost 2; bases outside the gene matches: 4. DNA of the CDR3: TGTGCCAGCAGCTCACCACAGGGGCAAGAGACCCAGTACTTC. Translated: CASSSPQGQETQYF.

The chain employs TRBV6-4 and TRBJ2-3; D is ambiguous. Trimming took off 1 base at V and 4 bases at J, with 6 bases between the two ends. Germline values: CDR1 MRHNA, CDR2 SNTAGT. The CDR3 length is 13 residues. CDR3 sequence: CASSDWVSDTQYF. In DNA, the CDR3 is TGTGCCAGCAGTGACTGGGTTTCAGATACGCAGTATTTT.

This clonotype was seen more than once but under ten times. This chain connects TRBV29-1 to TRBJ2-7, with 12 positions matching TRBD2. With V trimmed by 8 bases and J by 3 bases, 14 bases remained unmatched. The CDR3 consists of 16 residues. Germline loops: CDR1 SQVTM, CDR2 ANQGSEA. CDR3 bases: TGCAGCCACCCGCACACTAGCGGGGGGACCCTCTACGAGCAGTACTTC. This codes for CSHPHTSGGTLYEQYF.

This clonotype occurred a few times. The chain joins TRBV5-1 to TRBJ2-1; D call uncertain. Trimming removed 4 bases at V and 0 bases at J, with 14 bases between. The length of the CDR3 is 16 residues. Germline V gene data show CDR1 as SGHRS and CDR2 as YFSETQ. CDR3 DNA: TGCGCCAGCAGCCCCCACCGGGTCAGCTCCTACAATGAGCAGTTCTTC. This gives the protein CASSPHRVSSYNEQFF.

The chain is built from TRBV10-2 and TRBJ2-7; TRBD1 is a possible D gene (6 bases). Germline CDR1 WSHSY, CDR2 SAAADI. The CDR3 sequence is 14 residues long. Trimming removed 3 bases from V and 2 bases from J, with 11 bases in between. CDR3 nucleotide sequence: TGCGCCAGCAGTGACCAGACAGGAGCCTACGAGCAGTACTTC. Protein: CASSDQTGAYEQYF.

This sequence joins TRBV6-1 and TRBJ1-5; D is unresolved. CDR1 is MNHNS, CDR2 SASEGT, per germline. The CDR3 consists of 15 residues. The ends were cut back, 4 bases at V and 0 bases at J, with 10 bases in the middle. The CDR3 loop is CASSADGDSNQPQHF. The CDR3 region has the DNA TGTGCCAGCAGTGCCGACGGGGATAGCAATCAGCCCCAGCATTTT.

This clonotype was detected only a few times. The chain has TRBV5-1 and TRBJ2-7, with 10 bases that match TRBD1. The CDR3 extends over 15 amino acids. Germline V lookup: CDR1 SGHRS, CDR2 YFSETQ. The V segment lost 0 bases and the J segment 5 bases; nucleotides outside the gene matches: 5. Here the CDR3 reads CASSLAGQGMHEQYF. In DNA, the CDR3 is TGCGCCAGCAGCTTGGCGGGACAGGGGATGCACGAGCAGTACTTC. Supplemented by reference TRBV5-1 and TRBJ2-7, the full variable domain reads KAGVTQTPRYLIKTRGQQVTLSCSPISGHRSVSWYQQTPGQGLQFLFEYFSETQRNKGNFPGRFSGRQFSNSRSEMNVSTLELGDSALYLCASSLAGQGMHEQYFGPGTRLTVT.

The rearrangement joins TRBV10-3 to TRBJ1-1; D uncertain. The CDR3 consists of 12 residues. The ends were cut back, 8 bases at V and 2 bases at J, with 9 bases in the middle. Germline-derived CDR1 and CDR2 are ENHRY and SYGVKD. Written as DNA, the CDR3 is TGTGCCATCGGAGGTCTAAACACTGAAGCTTTCTTT. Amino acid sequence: CAIGGLNTEAFF.

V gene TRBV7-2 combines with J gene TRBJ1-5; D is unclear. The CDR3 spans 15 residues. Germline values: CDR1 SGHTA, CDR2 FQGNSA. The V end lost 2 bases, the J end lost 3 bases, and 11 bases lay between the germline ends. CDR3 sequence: CASSLYNQNNQPQHF. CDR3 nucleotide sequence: TGTGCCAGCAGCTTATATAACCAGAACAATCAGCCCCAGCATTTT.

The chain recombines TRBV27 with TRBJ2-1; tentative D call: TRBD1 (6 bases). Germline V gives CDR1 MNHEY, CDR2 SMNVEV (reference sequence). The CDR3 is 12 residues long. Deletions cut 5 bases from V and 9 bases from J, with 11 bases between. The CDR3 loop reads CASSLTGLEQFF. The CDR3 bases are TGTGCCAGCAGTCTTACAGGGCTTGAGCAGTTCTTC.

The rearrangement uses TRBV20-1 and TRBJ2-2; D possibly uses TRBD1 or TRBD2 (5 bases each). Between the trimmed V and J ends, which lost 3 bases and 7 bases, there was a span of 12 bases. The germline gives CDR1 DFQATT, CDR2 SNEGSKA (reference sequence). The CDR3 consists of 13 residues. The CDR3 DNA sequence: TGCAGTGCTAGGGGACGGATCGTCGGGGAGCTGTTTTTT. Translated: CSARGRIVGELFF.

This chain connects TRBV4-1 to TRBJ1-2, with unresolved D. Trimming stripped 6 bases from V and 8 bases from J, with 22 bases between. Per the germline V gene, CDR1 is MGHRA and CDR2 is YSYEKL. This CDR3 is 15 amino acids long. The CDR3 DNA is TGCGCCAGCAGGCCAAATGAGATTGGCACACGGGGCTACACCTTC. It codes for CASRPNEIGTRGYTF.

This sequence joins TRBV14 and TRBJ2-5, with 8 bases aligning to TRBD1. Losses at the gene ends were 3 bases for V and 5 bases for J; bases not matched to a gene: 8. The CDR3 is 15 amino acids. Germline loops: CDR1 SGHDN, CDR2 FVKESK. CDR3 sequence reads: CASSHRRTGSETQYF. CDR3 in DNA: TGTGCCAGCAGCCACCGAAGGACAGGGAGCGAGACCCAGTACTTC.

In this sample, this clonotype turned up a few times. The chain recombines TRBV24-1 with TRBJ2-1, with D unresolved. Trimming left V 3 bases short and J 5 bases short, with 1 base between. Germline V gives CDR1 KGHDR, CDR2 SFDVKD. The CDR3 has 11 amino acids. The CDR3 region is CATSDNNEQFF. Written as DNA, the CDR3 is TGTGCCACCAGTGATAACAATGAGCAGTTCTTC.

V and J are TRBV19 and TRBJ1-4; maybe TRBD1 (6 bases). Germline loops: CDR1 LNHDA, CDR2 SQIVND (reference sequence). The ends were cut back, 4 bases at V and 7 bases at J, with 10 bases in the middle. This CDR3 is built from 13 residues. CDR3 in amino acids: CASSNRDGEKLFF. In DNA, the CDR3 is TGTGCCAGTAGTAACAGGGATGGTGAAAAACTGTTTTTT.

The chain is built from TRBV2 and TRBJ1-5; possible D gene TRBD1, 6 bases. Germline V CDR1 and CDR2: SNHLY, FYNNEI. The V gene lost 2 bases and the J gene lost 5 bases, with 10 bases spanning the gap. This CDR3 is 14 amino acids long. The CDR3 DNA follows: TGTGCCAGCAGTGAAAGACAGGTTGATCAGCCCCAGCATTTT. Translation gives CASSERQVDQPQHF.

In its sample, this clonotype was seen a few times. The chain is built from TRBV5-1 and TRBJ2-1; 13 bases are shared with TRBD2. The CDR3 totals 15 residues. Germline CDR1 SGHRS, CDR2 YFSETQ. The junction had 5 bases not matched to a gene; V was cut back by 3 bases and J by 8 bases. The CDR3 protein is CASSSLAGGGHEQFF. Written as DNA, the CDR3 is TGCGCCAGCAGCTCACTAGCGGGAGGGGGACATGAGCAGTTCTTC.

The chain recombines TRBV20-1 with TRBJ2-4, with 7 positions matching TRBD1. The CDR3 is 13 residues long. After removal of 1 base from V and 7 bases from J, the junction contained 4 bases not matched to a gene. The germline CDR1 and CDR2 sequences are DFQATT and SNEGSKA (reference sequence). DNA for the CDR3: TGCAGTGCTAGAGGACAGGGCCGGAACATTCAGTACTTC. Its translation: CSARGQGRNIQYF.

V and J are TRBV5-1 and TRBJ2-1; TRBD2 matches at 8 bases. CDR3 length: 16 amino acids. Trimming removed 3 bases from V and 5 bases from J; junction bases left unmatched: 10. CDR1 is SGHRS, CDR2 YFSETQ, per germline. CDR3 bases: TGCGCCAGCAGCTCCGCCGGGGGGGGGCCCCACAATGAGCAGTTCTTC. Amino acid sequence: CASSSAGGGPHNEQFF.